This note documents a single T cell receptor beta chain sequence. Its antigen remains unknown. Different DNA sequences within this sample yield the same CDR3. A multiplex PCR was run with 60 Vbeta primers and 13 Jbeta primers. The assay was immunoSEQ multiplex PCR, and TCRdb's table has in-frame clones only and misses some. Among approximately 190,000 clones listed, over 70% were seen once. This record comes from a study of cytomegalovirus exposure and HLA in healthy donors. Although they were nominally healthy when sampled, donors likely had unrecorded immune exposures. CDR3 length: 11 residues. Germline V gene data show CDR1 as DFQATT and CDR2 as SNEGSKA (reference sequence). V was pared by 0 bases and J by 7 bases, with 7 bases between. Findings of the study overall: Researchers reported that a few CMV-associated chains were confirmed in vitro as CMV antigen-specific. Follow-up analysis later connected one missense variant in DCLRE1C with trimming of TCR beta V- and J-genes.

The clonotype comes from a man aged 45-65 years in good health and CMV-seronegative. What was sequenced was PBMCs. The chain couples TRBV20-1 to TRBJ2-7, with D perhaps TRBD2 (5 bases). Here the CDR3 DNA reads TGCAGTGCTAGAGATCGGGGAGAGCAGTACTTC. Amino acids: CSARDRGEQYF.